The entry that follows covers one T cell receptor beta chain sequence. This sample stems from a study of T cells expressing NK-cell markers. Study background: It was from sorted CD3+CD56+NKG2C+, CD3+CD56+NKG2C- and CD3+CD56-NKG2C+ T cells that TCR beta repertoires came.

The authors generated TCR beta cDNA through 5'RACE template switching with UMIs. Using the 5' RACE reads, TCRdb records one entry per CDR3 protein without DNA. The table lists about 380,000 distinct CDR3 sequences. The CDR3 is 15 residues long. The V gene's germline CDR1 is DFQATT and CDR2 SNEGSKA (reference sequence). Sequencing input: blood T cells: a sorted CD56 or NKG2C T cell subset, CD4+ or CD8+ T cells, or bulk PBMC T cells (not recorded which). This TCR was recovered from a man aged 18-75 years in good health. The chain combines TRBV20-1 with TRBJ1-5. The CDR3 reads CSALLAGRGNQPQHF.